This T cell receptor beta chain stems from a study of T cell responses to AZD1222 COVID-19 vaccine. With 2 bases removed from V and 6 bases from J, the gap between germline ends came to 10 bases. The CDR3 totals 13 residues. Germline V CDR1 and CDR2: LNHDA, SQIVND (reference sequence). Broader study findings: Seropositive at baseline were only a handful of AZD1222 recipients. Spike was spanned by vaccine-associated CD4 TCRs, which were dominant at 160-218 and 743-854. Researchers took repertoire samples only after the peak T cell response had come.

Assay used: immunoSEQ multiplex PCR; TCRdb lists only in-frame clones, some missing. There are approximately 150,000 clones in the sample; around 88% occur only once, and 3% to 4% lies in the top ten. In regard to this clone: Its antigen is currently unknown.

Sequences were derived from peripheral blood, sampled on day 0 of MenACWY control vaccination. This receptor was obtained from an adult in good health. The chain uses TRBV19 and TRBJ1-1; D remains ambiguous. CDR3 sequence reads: CASSIIGWPEAFF. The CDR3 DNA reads TGTGCCAGTAGTATAATAGGGTGGCCTGAAGCTTTCTTT.